A single sample is the source of the 9 T cell receptor beta chains below, sequenced in a study of blood T cell repertoires in COVID-19. Sequencing used immunoSEQ multiplex PCR; TCRdb keeps in-frame clones, though not all of them. The top ten hold about 0.8% of the sample, which has under 250,000 clones, about 90% seen once. Sequenced material: peripheral blood. The receptors originated from a man in his 60s with COVID-19, enrolled during active disease.

The genes are TRBV28 and TRBJ2-7; 8 bases match TRBD1. Looked up from germline, CDR1 is MDHEN and CDR2 is SYDVKM. The CDR3 spans 15 residues. V was pared by 5 bases and J by 2 bases, with 8 bases of the junction left unmatched. The CDR3: CASSGAGGAAYEQYF. The CDR3 nucleotides are TGTGCCAGCAGTGGGGCAGGGGGCGCCGCCTACGAGCAGTACTTC.

This chain joins TRBV2 and TRBJ1-2, with 9 bases that match TRBD1. This CDR3 is 14 amino acids long. The germline V gene has CDR1 SNHLY and CDR2 FYNNEI. With V trimmed by 9 bases and J by 4 bases, 9 bases remained unmatched. This CDR3 is CASRDRALFYGYTF. The CDR3 region has the DNA TGTGCCAGTAGGGACAGGGCTCTTTTCTATGGCTACACCTTC.

The genes are TRBV3-1 (or the pseudogene TRBV3-2) and TRBJ2-6; no reliable D call. Deletions cut 6 bases from V and 2 bases from J, with 8 bases between. The CDR3 totals 14 residues. CDR1 and CDR2 from the germline V gene are LGHDT and YNNKEL (reference sequence). For the CDR3, the DNA is TGTGCCAGCAGTCCCTACCCTGGGGCCAACGTCCTGACTTTC. Translated, it gives CASSPYPGANVLTF.

The genes are TRBV4-3 and TRBJ2-7; 7 bases agree with TRBD2. The CDR3 is 15 residues long. The junction had 5 bases not matched to a gene; V was cut back by 0 bases and J by 3 bases. Germline lookup yields CDR1 LGHNA and CDR2 YSLEER. The CDR3 nucleotides are TGCGCCAGCAGCCAAGAAAGCGGGAACAACTACGAGCAGTACTTC. Protein: CASSQESGNNYEQYF.

This rearrangement joins TRBV28 to TRBJ2-1, with TRBD2 matching 11 bases. Germline V lookup: CDR1 MDHEN, CDR2 SYDVKM. This CDR3 spans 16 amino acids. After removal of 1 base from V and 5 bases from J, the junction contained 4 bases not matched to a gene. The CDR3 region is CASSLYTSGGNNEQFF. The CDR3 DNA reads as TGTGCCAGCAGTTTATATACTAGCGGGGGAAACAATGAGCAGTTCTTC. The variable domain in full, completed from reference TRBV28 and TRBJ2-1, reads DVKVTQSSRYLVKRTGEKVFLECVQDMDHENMFWYRQDPGLGLRLIYFSYDVKMKEKGDIPEGYSVSREKKERFSLILESASTNQTSMYLCASSLYTSGGNNEQFFGPGTRLTVL.

This rearrangement joins TRBV7-3 to TRBJ1-2, with a weak D call TRBD1 (6 bases). V dropped 4 bases and J dropped 3 bases, with 21 bases sitting between them. The germline CDR1 and CDR2 sequences are SGHTA and FQGTGA. This CDR3 contains 17 residues. The CDR3 sequence is CASSSSTGIPDYYGYTF. The CDR3, as DNA: TGTGCCAGCAGCTCCTCGACAGGTATACCCGATTACTATGGCTACACCTTC.

The V and J genes are TRBV21-1 and TRBJ2-6; the table's D call, TRBD1, was not checked against the DNA. TRBV21-1 is a pseudogene segment. The length of the CDR3 is 18 residues. The CDR3 region has the DNA TGTGCCAGCAGCGGACGACAGGGACAAAGCTCTGGGGCCAACGTCCTGACTTTC. It specifies CASSGRQGQSSGANVLTF.

This clone was counted once. The V gene is TRBV19, the J gene TRBJ2-1; 10 bases are shared with TRBD2. The CDR3 runs 12 residues. The junction had 6 bases not matched to a gene; V was cut back by 11 bases and J by 8 bases. Looked up from germline, CDR1 is LNHDA and CDR2 is SQIVND (reference sequence). For the CDR3, the DNA is TGTGCCGCCAGCGGGAGGGCCGATGAGCAGTTCTTC. This codes for CAASGRADEQFF.

This clone is a singleton in its sample. J is TRBJ2-7 and V is TRBV6-2 or TRBV6-3, with D possibly TRBD2 on 5 matching bases. The germline gives CDR1 MNHEY, CDR2 SVGEGT. CDR3 size: 13 residues. Between the trimmed V and J ends, which lost 5 bases and 4 bases, there was a span of 12 bases. CDR3 sequence (DNA): TGTGCCAGCAGTCTCGGACTGGCTTACGAGCAGTACTTC. Residues: CASSLGLAYEQYF.